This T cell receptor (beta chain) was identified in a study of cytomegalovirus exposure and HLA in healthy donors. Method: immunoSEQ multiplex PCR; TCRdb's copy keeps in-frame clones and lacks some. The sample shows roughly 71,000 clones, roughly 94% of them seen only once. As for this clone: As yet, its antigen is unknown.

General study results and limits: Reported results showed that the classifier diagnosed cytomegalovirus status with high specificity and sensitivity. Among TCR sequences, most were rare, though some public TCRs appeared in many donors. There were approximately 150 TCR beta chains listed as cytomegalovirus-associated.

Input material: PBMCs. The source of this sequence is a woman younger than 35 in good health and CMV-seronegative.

The CDR3 sequence is CASSEAGGSYGYTF. CDR3 bases: TGTGCCAGCAGTGAGGCAGGGGGCTCCTATGGCTACACCTTC. This rearrangement joins TRBV6-1 to TRBJ1-2; TRBD1 aligns across 8 bases. This CDR3 contains 14 residues. CDR1 and CDR2 (germline): MNHNS, SASEGT. The J segment lost 4 bases and the V segment lost 3 bases, leaving 4 bases of the junction unmatched.